Below, one T cell receptor (beta chain) is given with its context. The antigen remains undetermined. J gave up 1 base and V 3 bases, and 7 bases lay outside the gene matches. This CDR3 has 16 residues. Germline V gene data show CDR1 as SGHRS and CDR2 as YFSETQ. This sample is part of a study of T-cell memory formation after mild COVID-19. About the research overall: Largely donor-specific sequence clusters came from two donors. Study conclusions and caveats: Some responding clones appeared in pre-infection memory, suggesting cross-reactive memory joined. Clones that contracted clustered mainly in CM and EM if CD4+ and in EMRA if CD8+.

TCRdb passed the 5' RACE reads through MiXCR, listing each CDR3 protein once. The repertoire holds hundreds of thousands of distinct CDR3 sequences, with about a fifth as singletons. This TCR was recovered from an adult woman who had mild COVID-19 (a few samples of this study predate the infection). Cell type and time point are not known. Input material: PBMCs or a T cell subset sorted from them (not recorded which). V usage is TRBV5-1 and J usage is TRBJ2-5, with TRBD1 identical over 9 bases. The CDR3 DNA follows: TGCGCCAGCAGCTCCGGACAGGGGCAAGGCCAAGAGACCCAGTACTTC. Its protein product is CASSSGQGQGQETQYF. The variable domain in full, with the rest retrieved from reference TRBV5-1 and TRBJ2-5, is KAGVTQTPRYLIKTRGQQVTLSCSPISGHRSVSWYQQTPGQGLQFLFEYFSETQRNKGNFPGRFSGRQFSNSRSEMNVSTLELGDSALYLCASSSGQGQGQETQYFGPGTRLLVL.